Below are 8 T cell receptor beta chains sequenced from a single sample in a study of T cells in women clearing cervical HPV infection listed by TCRdb under 2018. Library method: the immunoSEQ multiplex PCR assay. TCRdb mirrors the immuneACCESS table, restricted to in-frame sequences. Some clones are absent from its copies; in checked studies, under half trace to an unresolved V gene, and the reason for the others is unknown. This sample's table has entries for roughly 35,000 clones. The ten most abundant clones make up around 1.6% of the sample. The sample taken for sequencing was blood buffy coat. These TCRs come from a woman between 18 and 70 years old with a cervical HPV16 infection that either progressed to CIN3+ or cleared (not recorded which).

Points on this clone: The read gets to within 3 residues of the CDR3 end, and the germline J gene fills in the rest. The gene calls are TRBV19 and TRBJ1-5; TRBD1 matches at 7 bases. The CDR3 runs to 15 residues. The germline V gene encodes CDR1 LNHDA and CDR2 SQIVND (reference sequence). Unmatched junction bases numbered 6, after V lost 5 bases and J lost 2 bases. The sequenced CDR3 bases are TGTGCCAGTAGTCGACTCACAGGGGGCAATCAGCCC. It yields the protein CASSRLTGGNQP. The whole CDR3 protein is CASSRLTGGNQPQHF. Drawing the rest from reference TRBV19 and TRBJ1-5, the complete variable domain is DGGITQSPKYLFRKEGQNVTLSCEQNLNHDAMYWYRQDPGQGLRLIYYSQIVNDFQKGDIAEGYSVSREKKESFPLTVTSAQKNPTAFYLCASSRLTGGNQPQHFGDGTRLSIL.

CDR3 sequence reads: CASSRITGVGTEAFF. CDR3 DNA (partial): TGTGCCAGCTCACGAATAACAGGGGTCGGAACTGAA. This rearrangement joins TRBV18 to TRBJ1-1; TRBD1 matches at 7 bases. The CDR3 end lies 3 residues beyond the end of the read and is filled in from the germline J gene. The CDR3 length is 15 residues. CDR1 and CDR2 (germline): KGHSH, LQKENI. V was clipped by 4 bases and J by 5 bases; unmatched bases: 10.

Comments on this clone: The sequence runs out 3 residues before the end of the CDR3; the remainder is reconstructed from the germline J gene. The chain recombines TRBV19 with TRBJ1-4; unclear D gene. Germline CDR1 and CDR2: LNHDA and SQIVND (reference sequence). Trimming left V 1 base short and J 0 bases short, with 6 bases between. CDR3 length: 15 amino acids. CDR3 protein: CASSIGATTNEKLFF. Incomplete CDR3 DNA: TGTGCCAGTAGTATAGGGGCTACAACTAATGAAAAA.

Note on this clone: The read terminates 3 residues ahead of where the CDR3 ends, so the germline J gene completes it. The rearrangement joins TRBV5-4 to TRBJ2-1; D call uncertain. V was shortened by 0 bases and J by 4 bases, with 8 bases between the two germline ends. The length of the CDR3 is 14 residues. Germline CDR1 reads SGHNT; CDR2 reads YYREEE (reference sequence). CDR3 loop: CASSLDADYNEQFF. CDR3 bases read: TGTGCCAGCAGCTTGGACGCAGATTACAATGAG.

On this clone itself: With the read ending 3 residues before the CDR3 end, the germline J gene is used to fill in that end. The chain couples TRBV5-1 to TRBJ2-3; 7 bases fit TRBD1. The germline V gene has CDR1 SGHRS and CDR2 YFSETQ. The junction had 6 bases not matched to a gene; V was cut back by 4 bases and J by 1 base. This CDR3 has 15 amino acids. CDR3 sequence reads: CASSQTGTGTDTQYF. The sequenced CDR3 bases are TGCGCCAGCAGCCAGACAGGGACGGGCACAGATACG. The variable domain in full, completed from reference TRBV5-1 and TRBJ2-3, reads KAGVTQTPRYLIKTRGQQVTLSCSPISGHRSVSWYQQTPGQGLQFLFEYFSETQRNKGNFPGRFSGRQFSNSRSEMNVSTLELGDSALYLCASSQTGTGTDTQYFGPGTRLTVL.

CDR3 amino acids: CASSYLGGAGNQPQYF. The sequenced CDR3 bases are TGTGCCAGCAGTTACTTGGGCGGCGCGGGCAATCAGCCG. The chain carries TRBV6-2 or TRBV6-3 and TRBJ2-3, with D maybe TRBD2 (5 bases). The sequenced fragment ends 3 residues before the CDR3 boundary, so the rest is inferred from the germline J gene. The germline CDR1 and CDR2 sequences are MNHEY and SVGEGT. CDR3 length: 16 amino acids.

As regards this clone: The CDR3 end falls 3 residues outside the read, so it is completed with the germline J gene. The genes are TRBV2 and TRBJ2-1; the D gene is possibly TRBD2 (5 bases). The CDR3 sequence is 15 residues long. CDR1 is SNHLY, CDR2 FYNNEI, per germline. V was cut by 4 bases and J by 0 bases, with 10 bases left in between. The CDR3: CASSVGDPSYNEQFF. The CDR3 bases that were read are TGTGCCAGCAGTGTCGGGGATCCCTCCTACAATGAG.

The CDR3 spells CASSFEPNSNQPQYF. The sequenced part of the CDR3 DNA is TGTGCCAGCAGCTTCGAACCAAATAGCAATCAGCCG. The J gene is TRBJ2-3, the V gene TRBV7-2; D not certain. The read comes to an end 3 residues before the CDR3 does, leaving the germline J gene to fill in the end. The CDR3 spans 15 residues. Looked up from germline, CDR1 is SGHTA and CDR2 is FQGNSA.